This TCR beta chain was profiled in a study of neurological immune-mediated disorders. Study-wide findings and caveats: Multiple sclerosis, the disease with the least TCR clonal expansion, fell below healthy controls, whereas HTLV-1-associated myelopathy showed the most.

As for the cDNA, it was generated by 5'RACE with 10-nucleotide random UMIs. The authors obtained over 170 million TCR-beta sequences from 15-18 subjects per sequencing run. TCRdb itself ran the 5' RACE reads through MiXCR, one entry per CDR3 protein. Here the sample spans tens of thousands of distinct CDR3 sequences, roughly 13% being singletons. Concerning this clonotype itself: Its antigen is not known.

Germline CDR1 is SQVTM and CDR2 is ANQGSEA. This CDR3 has 13 amino acids. Noted time point: longitudinal time-point 1 (baseline). The V gene is TRBV29-1, the J gene TRBJ2-2; the D is unclear. The material sequenced was PBMCs. This receptor was identified in a female donor with HTLV-1-associated myelopathy (HAM/TSP). In nucleotides, the CDR3 is TGCAGTTCTGCAGGAGCTAACACCGGGGAGCTGTTTTTT. Encoded protein: CSSAGANTGELFF.